The sequence of this TCR beta chain was determined in a study of blood T cell repertoires in COVID-19. For the study at large: COVID-19 samples from acute and convalescent phases originated in the United States, Italy and Spain. PBMCs, B-cell-depleted T cells, or T cells were the source of the cDNA or gDNA that made up the material.

This clone was seen once. This CDR3 has 14 residues. In the original workflow: Researchers report that nucleated cell counts were estimated from reference gene primer amplification. Repertoires were generated with immunoSEQ multiplex PCR, while TCRdb's copy carries only in-frame clones and drops some. V, J and clone size were drawn from that table, and D and trimming were deduced from the DNA. The table shows about 140,000 clones, with roughly four fifths occurring only once. The chain carries TRBV21-1 and TRBJ1-2; the D segment call TRBD1 is taken from the table without a DNA check. TRBV21-1 corresponds to a pseudogene. The sequenced material came from peripheral blood. The TCR originated in a woman aged 60-75 years with acute or convalescent COVID-19. This chain's CDR3 is CAGSTLRQVDGYTF. CDR3 nucleotide sequence: TGTGCCGGCAGCACCCTTCGACAGGTTGATGGCTACACCTTC.